This T cell receptor beta chain was found in a study of CD8+ T cells in alopecia areata (dated by TCRdb to about 2018). For context, the study as a whole: High-throughput TCRbeta sequencing was used to examine T cell clonal expansion in alopecia areata in both the C3H/HeJ mouse model and human patients. Scalp clonality was compared across normal scalp (n=4), patchy alopecia areata scalp (n=8), and alopecia totalis/universalis scalp (n=8). On the human side, TCRbeta sequencing was run on scalp tissue and on sorted CD4+ and CD8+ peripheral blood T cells from healthy controls and from alopecia areata patients with either patchy or totalis/universalis disease. TCRbeta CDR3 regions were amplified by immunoSEQ multiplex PCR using 35 Vbeta forward and 13 Jbeta reverse primers. RNA was extracted with the PAXgene miRNA kit for fixed scalp, the miRNeasy kit for PBMCs, and the RNeasy kit for mouse skin. General findings and caveats noted by the study authors: Unlike mouse skin, which is dominated by gammadelta T cells, normal human skin has resident alphabeta T cells that are also sequenced, and this complicates analysis of the scalp TCR repertoire. Higher clonality and more expanded CD8+ clones were observed in lesional scalp than in normal scalp, particularly in alopecia totalis/universalis, a finding suggestive of antigenic drive. TCR sequences shared between patients were less clear than in mice, possibly partly because of HLA diversity in the patient population.

From cysteine to phenylalanine, the CDR3 is 13 amino acids long. The entry retains the CDR3 DNA only, 39 bases that are in frame from base 1. CDR1 and CDR2, looked up from the germline V gene, are SQVTM and ANQGSEA. Cut back by 4 bases and 2 bases, the V and J ends lie 12 bases apart. Receptor libraries were prepared by the immunoSEQ multiplex PCR assay. RNA was extracted from all samples and reverse transcribed into cDNA as template for TCR sequencing. First-strand cDNA was synthesized using SuperScript III with a 2:1 mix of oligo-dT and random hexamers. A synthetic immune receptor repertoire was used to gauge amplification bias, and whatever bias remained was removed computationally. Per the original workflow: Raw reads were preprocessed to remove errors, and CDR3 was defined by IMGT conventions from the conserved cysteine to phenylalanine. To get clonality, Shannon entropy was normalized by log2 of the number of productive unique TCRs and the result was subtracted from 1. Scalp TCRbeta sequences were cross-referenced with sorted blood CD4 and CD8 repertoires so that the CD4 or CD8 identity of scalp clones could be inferred. TCRdb re-hosts the immuneACCESS table, in-frame sequences only. Its copies lack some clones; in the studies checked, an unresolved V gene accounts for under half of them, and the cause for the rest is not known. V, J and clone size derive from that table, while D and trimming were established from the DNA sequence. This sample comprises 90,000 to 150,000 clones, about 61% of them detected only once. Approximately 3% of the sample is held by the ten biggest clonotypes.

As for this clone: Its antigen is not yet known. Base qualities are not provided; no much larger clone lies one nucleotide away.

After PBMCs were isolated by density centrifugation and stained for CD3, CD4 and CD8, a FACSAria was used to sort CD4+ and CD8+ T cells. Scalp biopsies and blood samples were obtained from unaffected controls. The rearrangement combines TRBV29-1 with TRBJ2-7; the D gene could be either TRBD1 or TRBD2, each agreeing at 5 bases. The receptor's source is a human donor in good health. Sequencing was done on a sample of CD4+ T cells sorted from blood. The CDR3 corresponds to CSVVVGDPYEQYF. In nucleotide form, the sequence is TGCAGCGTTGTAGTGGGGGATCCCTACGAGCAGTACTTC.